The 8 T cell receptor beta chains in this list originate from one sample, sequenced in a study of blood T cell repertoires in COVID-19 (dated by TCRdb to 2018 to 2021). The method behind the library was the immunoSEQ multiplex PCR assay. The clones in this table, taken by TCRdb from immuneACCESS, are in-frame only. Not every clone is retained; where verified, under half of the shortfall comes from an unresolved V gene, and the cause of the rest is unknown. Present in this sample are about 190,000 clones, less than 85% of which were seen just once. Less than 15% of the sample rests with the top ten. Material: peripheral blood. All receptors come from a man aged 45-65 years who had recovered from COVID-19.

This clone was detected many times. The same CDR3 can be traced to other DNA sequences in this sample. This rearrangement joins TRBV11-2 to TRBJ2-7; 12 bases are shared with TRBD2. V lost 3 bases to trimming and J lost 6 bases; unmatched junction nucleotides: 0. The germline gives CDR1 SGHAT, CDR2 FQNNGV. The CDR3 extends over 13 amino acids. The CDR3 DNA is TGTGCCAGCAGCTTGACTAGCGGGAGCGAGCAGTACTTC. As protein: CASSLTSGSEQYF.

The rearrangement uses TRBV30 and TRBJ1-4, with D unclear. V lost 5 bases to trimming and J lost 6 bases, with 10 bases between them. The CDR3 totals 12 residues. CDR1 is GTSNPN and CDR2 is SVGIG in the germline V gene (reference sequence). CDR3: CAWAYSYEKLFF. CDR3 DNA sequence: TGTGCCTGGGCTTACAGCTATGAAAAACTGTTTTTT.

This clone appeared a single time. This chain links TRBV24-1 with TRBJ1-5; D perhaps matches TRBD1 (6 bases). V shed 5 bases and J shed 6 bases, with 10 bases lying between them. Germline V gene lookup returns CDR1 KGHDR and CDR2 SFDVKD. The CDR3 loop spans 13 amino acids. The DNA for the CDR3 is TGTGCCACCAGTGGGGGGCGGGCTCAGCCCCAGCATTTT. Its translation: CATSGGRAQPQHF.

CDR3 DNA sequence: TGTGCCATCAGTGACGGACTAGCGGGAGGGACAGATACGCAGTATTTT. It codes for CAISDGLAGGTDTQYF. The rearrangement links TRBV10-3 to TRBJ2-3; 15 nucleotides align to TRBD2. The junction had 1 base not matched to a gene; V was cut back by 3 bases and J by 3 bases. Germline V gene lookup returns CDR1 ENHRY and CDR2 SYGVKD. This CDR3 has 16 residues.

The J gene is TRBJ1-4, the V gene TRBV6-5; 9 nucleotides agree with TRBD1. The CDR3 covers 15 residues. The germline CDR1 and CDR2 sequences are MNHEY and SVGAGI. J lost 8 bases, V lost 2 bases, and 6 bases had no gene match. The CDR3 sequence is CASSYTGQGPEKLFF. Here the CDR3 DNA reads TGTGCCAGCAGTTACACGGGACAGGGCCCGGAAAAACTGTTTTTT.

The chain carries TRBV9 and TRBJ2-5; TRBD2 agrees at 11 bases. Germline V lookup: CDR1 SGDLS, CDR2 YYNGEE. This CDR3 is 15 amino acids long. Germline trimming cut 3 bases from V and 5 bases from J; bases unmatched to any gene: 6. The CDR3: CASSGVAGGTETQYF. CDR3 coding DNA: TGTGCCAGCAGCGGTGTAGCGGGAGGGACCGAGACCCAGTACTTC.

The V gene is TRBV9, the J gene TRBJ1-1; no definite D call. Germline-derived CDR1 and CDR2 are SGDLS and YYNGEE. This CDR3 comprises 16 residues. With 2 bases removed from V and 0 bases from J, the gap between germline ends came to 14 bases. CDR3 DNA: TGTGCCAGCAGCGTTTCTGGGAGTGGGGTGAACACTGAAGCTTTCTTT. It encodes CASSVSGSGVNTEAFF. The complete variable domain, with remaining parts taken from reference TRBV9 and TRBJ1-1, reads DSGVTQTPKHLITATGQRVTLRCSPRSGDLSVYWYQQSLDQGLQFLIQYYNGEERAKGNILERFSAQQFPDLHSELNLSSLELGDSALYFCASSVSGSGVNTEAFFGQGTRLTVV.

This chain uses TRBV30 with TRBJ2-1, with TRBD2 identical over 9 bases. This CDR3 region has 15 residues. CDR1 is GTSNPN and CDR2 is SVGIG in the germline V gene (reference sequence). Germline trimming cut 0 bases from V and 7 bases from J; bases unmatched to any gene: 7. As DNA, the CDR3 is TGTGCCTGGAGTGTAATAGCGGGAGCGTATAATGAGCAGTTCTTC. Translation gives CAWSVIAGAYNEQFF.